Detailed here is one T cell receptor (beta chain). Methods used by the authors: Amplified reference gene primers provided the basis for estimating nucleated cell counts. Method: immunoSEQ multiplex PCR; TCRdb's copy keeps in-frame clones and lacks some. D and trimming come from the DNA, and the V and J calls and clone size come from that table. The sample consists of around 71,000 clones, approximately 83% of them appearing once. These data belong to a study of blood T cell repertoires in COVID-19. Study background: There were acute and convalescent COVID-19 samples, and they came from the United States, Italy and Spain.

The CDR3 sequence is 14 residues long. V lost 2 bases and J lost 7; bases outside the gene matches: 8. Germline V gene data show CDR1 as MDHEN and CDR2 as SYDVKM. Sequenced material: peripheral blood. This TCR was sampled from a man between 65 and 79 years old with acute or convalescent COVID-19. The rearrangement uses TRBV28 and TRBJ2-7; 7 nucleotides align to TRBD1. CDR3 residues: CASSLPRQGWEQYF. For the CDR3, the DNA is TGTGCCAGCAGTTTACCCCGACAGGGCTGGGAGCAGTACTTC.